The TCR beta chain described here comes from a study of chemoradiotherapy in HPV16-positive cancers (dated by TCRdb to about 2022). Regarding the complete study: Candidate HPV-specific T-cell clones and common TCR motifs were defined through functional T-cell assays on cells from a couple of HPV16-positive patients. The study set out to ask whether T-cell immunity against the HPV oncoproteins E6 and E7 changes over the course of chemoradiotherapy and whether that immunity affects survival. Next, the candidate HPV-specific TCRs and motifs were followed in TCR repertoires from about 90 patients with HPV-related cancers. Study-wide conclusions, independent of this receptor: In HPV16-positive patients, expansion of HPV-responsive T cells during chemoradiotherapy was found to be associated with improved recurrence-free survival. Expansion of candidate HPV-specific clones and E7-related TCR motifs was observed in the tumor microenvironment during treatment, whereas no such expansion was observed for non-HPV-specific T cells. The functional definition of HPV-specific T cells came from only two HPV16-positive patients, and the survival association was reported for HPV16-positive patients.

With regard to this clone: This receptor's antigen is unknown. No base quality information exists; no much larger clone differs at one position.

Repertoires were sampled repeatedly over the course of chemoradiotherapy, so clonal expansion could be followed in the tumor microenvironment. Trimming leaves V shorter by 2 bases and J shorter by 5 bases, with the junction holding 9 bases beyond the gene matches. The CDR3 spans 16 residues, from the cysteine through the phenylalanine. The retained sequence is limited to the CDR3, 48 bases, with the frame set at the first base. Via the germline V gene, CDR1 is SGDLS and CDR2 YYNGEE. Receptors were amplified or captured by the immunoSEQ multiplex PCR assay. Entries here come from immuneACCESS through TCRdb and include only in-frame sequences with V and J called. Some clones fail to appear in such tables; in the studies checked, an unresolved V gene covers under half of the shortfall, and the cause of the remainder is unknown. The sample records about 7,000 clones, around 90% of which are singletons. 2% to 3% of the sample is taken by the ten largest.

The chain is encoded by TRBV9 joined to TRBJ2-5, and 10 junctional nucleotides match TRBD2. This material consisted of tumor tissue, taken from a patient who underwent chemoradiotherapy. This TCR derives from a human donor with HPV-associated anogenital cancer. The nucleotide sequence is given as TGTGCCAGCAGCGTTGGTAGCGGGAGGCGTCAGGAGACCCAGTACTTC. This sequence encodes CASSVGSGRRQETQYF.